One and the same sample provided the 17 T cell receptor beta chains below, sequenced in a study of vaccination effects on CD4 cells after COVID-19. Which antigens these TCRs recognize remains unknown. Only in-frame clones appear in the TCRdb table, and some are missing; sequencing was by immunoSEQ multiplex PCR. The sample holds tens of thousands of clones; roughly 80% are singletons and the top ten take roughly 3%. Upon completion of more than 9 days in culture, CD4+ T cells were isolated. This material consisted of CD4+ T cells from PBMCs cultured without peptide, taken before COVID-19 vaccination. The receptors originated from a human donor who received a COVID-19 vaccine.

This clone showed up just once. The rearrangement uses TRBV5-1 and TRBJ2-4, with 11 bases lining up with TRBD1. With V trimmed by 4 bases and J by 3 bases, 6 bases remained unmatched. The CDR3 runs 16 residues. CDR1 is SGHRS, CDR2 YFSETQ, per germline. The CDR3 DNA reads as TGCGCCAGCAGCCCTTGGACAGGGGGCCTCAAAAACATTCAGTACTTC. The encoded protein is CASSPWTGGLKNIQYF.

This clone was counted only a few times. The CDR3 protein is CASSSSPGQGKTGELFF. For the CDR3, the DNA is TGTGCCAGCAGCTCCTCTCCGGGACAGGGAAAAACCGGGGAGCTGTTTTTT. This sequence joins TRBV11-2 and TRBJ2-2; TRBD1 matches 9 bases. The CDR3 is made up of 17 amino acids. Germline CDR1 is SGHAT and CDR2 is FQNNGV. Trimming removed 4 bases from V and 5 bases from J; junction bases left unmatched: 11. Filled out from reference TRBV11-2 and TRBJ2-2, the complete variable domain reads EAGVAQSPRYKIIEKRQSVAFWCNPISGHATLYWYQQILGQGPKLLIQFQNNGVVDDSQLPKDRFSAERLKGVDSTLKIQPAKLEDSAVYLCASSSSPGQGKTGELFFGEGSRLTVL.

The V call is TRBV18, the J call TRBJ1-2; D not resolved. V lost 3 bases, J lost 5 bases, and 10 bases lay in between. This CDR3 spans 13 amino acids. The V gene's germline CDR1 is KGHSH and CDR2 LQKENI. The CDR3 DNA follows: TGTGCCAGCTCACCGGGTCAGCCTTATGGCTACACCTTC. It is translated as CASSPGQPYGYTF.

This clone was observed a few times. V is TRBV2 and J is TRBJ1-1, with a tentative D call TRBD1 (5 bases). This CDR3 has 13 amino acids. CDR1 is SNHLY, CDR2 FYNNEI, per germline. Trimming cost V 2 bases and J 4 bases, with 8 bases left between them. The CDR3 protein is CASSEQQGTEAFF. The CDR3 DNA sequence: TGTGCCAGCAGTGAACAGCAGGGCACTGAAGCTTTCTTT.

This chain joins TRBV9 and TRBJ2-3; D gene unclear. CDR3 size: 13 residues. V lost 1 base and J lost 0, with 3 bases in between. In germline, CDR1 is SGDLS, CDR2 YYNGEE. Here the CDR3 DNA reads TGTGCCAGCAGCGTATCTAGCACAGATACGCAGTATTTT. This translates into CASSVSSTDTQYF. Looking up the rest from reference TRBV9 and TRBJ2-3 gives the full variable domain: DSGVTQTPKHLITATGQRVTLRCSPRSGDLSVYWYQQSLDQGLQFLIQYYNGEERAKGNILERFSAQQFPDLHSELNLSSLELGDSALYFCASSVSSTDTQYFGPGTRLTVL.

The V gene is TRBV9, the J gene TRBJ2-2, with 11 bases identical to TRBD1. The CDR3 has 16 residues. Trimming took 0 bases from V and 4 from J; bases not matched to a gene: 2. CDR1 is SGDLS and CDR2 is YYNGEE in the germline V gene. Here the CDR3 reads CASSVGGTGGTGELFF. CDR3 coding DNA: TGTGCCAGCAGCGTAGGAGGGACAGGGGGCACCGGGGAGCTGTTTTTT.

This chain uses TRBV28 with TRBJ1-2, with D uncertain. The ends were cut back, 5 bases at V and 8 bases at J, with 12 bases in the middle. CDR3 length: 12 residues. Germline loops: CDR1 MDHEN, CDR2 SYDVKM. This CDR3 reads CASSGPLWGYTF. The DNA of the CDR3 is TGTGCCAGCAGTGGACCTCTCTGGGGCTACACCTTC.

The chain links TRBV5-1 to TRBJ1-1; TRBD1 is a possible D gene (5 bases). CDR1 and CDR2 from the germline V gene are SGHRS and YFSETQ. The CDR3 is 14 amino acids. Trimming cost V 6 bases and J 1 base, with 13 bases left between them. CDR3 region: CASMATASNTEAFF. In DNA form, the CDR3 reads TGCGCCAGCATGGCGACAGCCTCGAACACTGAAGCTTTCTTT.

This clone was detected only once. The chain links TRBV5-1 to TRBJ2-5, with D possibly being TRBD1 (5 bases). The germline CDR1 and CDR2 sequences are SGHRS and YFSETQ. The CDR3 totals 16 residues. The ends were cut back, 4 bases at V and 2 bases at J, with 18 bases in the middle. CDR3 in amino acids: CASSLLPGAVQETQYF. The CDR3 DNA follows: TGCGCCAGCAGCCTCCTCCCTGGGGCCGTACAAGAGACCCAGTACTTC.

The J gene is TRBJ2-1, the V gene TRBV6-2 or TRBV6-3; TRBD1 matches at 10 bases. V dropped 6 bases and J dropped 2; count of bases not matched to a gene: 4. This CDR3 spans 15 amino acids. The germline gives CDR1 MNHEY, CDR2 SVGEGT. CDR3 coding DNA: TGTGCCAGCAGCGGGACAGGGGTGACCTACAATGAGCAGTTCTTC. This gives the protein CASSGTGVTYNEQFF.

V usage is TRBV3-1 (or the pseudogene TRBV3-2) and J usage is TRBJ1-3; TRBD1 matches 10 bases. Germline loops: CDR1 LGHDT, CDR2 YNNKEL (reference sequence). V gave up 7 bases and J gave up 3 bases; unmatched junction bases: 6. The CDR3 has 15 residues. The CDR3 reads CASTSTGGNGNTIYF. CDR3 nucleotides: TGTGCCAGCACCTCGACAGGGGGCAATGGAAACACCATATATTTT.

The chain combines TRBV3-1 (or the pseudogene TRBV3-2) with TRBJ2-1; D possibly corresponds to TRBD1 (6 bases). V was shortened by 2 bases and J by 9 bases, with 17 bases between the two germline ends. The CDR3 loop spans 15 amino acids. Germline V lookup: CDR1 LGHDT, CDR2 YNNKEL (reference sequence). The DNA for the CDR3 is TGTGCCAGCAGCCAAACCACGACAGGTTCGGCTGAGCAGTTCTTC. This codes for CASSQTTTGSAEQFF.

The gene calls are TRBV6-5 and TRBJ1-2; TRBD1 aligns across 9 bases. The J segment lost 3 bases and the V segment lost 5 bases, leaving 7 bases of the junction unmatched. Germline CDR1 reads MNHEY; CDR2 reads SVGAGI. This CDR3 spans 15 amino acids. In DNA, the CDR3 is TGTGCCAGCAGTCATTTAAGGACAGGGGACTATGGCTACACCTTC. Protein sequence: CASSHLRTGDYGYTF.

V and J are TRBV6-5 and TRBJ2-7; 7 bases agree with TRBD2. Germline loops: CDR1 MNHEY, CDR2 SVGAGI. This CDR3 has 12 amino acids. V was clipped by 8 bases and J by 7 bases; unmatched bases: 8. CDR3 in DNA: TGTGCCAGCTCTTGGGGGGGTAAGGAGCAGTACGTC. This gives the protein CASSWGGKEQYV.

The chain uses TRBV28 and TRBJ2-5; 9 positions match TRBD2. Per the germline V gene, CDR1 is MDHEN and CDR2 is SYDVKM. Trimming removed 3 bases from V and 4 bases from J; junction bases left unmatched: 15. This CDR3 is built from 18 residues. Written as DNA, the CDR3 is TGTGCCAGCAGTTTGTCGTTCCCGGGGCGGGGGGGCCGAGAGACCCAGTACTTC. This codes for CASSLSFPGRGGRETQYF.

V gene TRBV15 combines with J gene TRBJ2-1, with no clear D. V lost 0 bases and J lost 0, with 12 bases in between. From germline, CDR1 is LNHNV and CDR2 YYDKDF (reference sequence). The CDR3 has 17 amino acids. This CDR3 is CATSRDQNSLSYNEQFF. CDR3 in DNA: TGTGCCACCAGCAGAGATCAGAACAGCCTCTCCTACAATGAGCAGTTCTTC.

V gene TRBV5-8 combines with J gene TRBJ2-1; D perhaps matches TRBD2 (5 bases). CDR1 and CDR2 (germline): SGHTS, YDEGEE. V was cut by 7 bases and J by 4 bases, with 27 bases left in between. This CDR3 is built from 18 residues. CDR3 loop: CASPSGLNRTGEYNEQFF. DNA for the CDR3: TGTGCCAGCCCGTCGGGCCTAAACAGAACCGGGGAGTACAATGAGCAGTTCTTC.